This T cell receptor (beta chain) was documented in a study of T and B cells in COVID-19 patients. Multiplex PCR with BIOMED2 TRB-A/B primer pools amplified TRB rearrangements. MiXCR, applied by TCRdb to the multiplex PCR reads, yields one record per CDR3 protein. This table holds 20,000 to 25,000 distinct CDR3 sequences, roughly 29% found once. This clonotype has a count of ten or more. From germline, CDR1 is SGHNT and CDR2 YENEEA. This CDR3 is built from 13 residues. V lost 7 bases and J lost 3, with 13 bases in between. Blood genomic DNA input for TRB amplification was roughly 230-550 ng. This chain uses TRBV11-3 with TRBJ2-7; D remains ambiguous. This TCR was recovered from a human donor who had recovered from COVID-19. Sequenced: blood. CDR3 residues: CASTSPRIYEQYF. The CDR3 DNA reads as TGTGCCAGCACGTCACCACGAATCTACGAGCAGTACTTC.